These T cell receptor beta chains were read from a single sample in a study of shared clonotypes between healthy human individuals. The repertoire was sequenced with immunoSEQ multiplex PCR; TCRdb's copy has only in-frame clones and lacks some. The data contain roughly 650,000 clones, approximately 96% of them singletons. Sequencing was done on a sample of naive CD8+ T cells sorted from blood. The receptors originated from a woman in her 30s in good health. Each CDR3 is given with its conserved first and last residue. The order of the fields is CDR3 protein, CDR3 DNA, V gene, J gene, clone size, D gene. The D gene is left open where the match is weak. Where a row states a size, it is once, few, many or the class of an expanded clone; other rows omit it.

CASSLAEQGGYGYTF	TGTGCCAGCAGCTTAGCGGAACAGGGAGGCTATGGCTACACCTTC	TRBV7-8	TRBJ1-2	-	-
CASSVAASGGPTDTQYF	TGCGCCAGCAGTGTAGCGGCTAGCGGGGGTCCCACAGATACGCAGTATTTT	TRBV10-2	TRBJ2-3	-	TRBD2
CASSSGILVMNTEAFF	TGTGCCAGCAGCTCAGGGATCCTGGTTATGAACACTGAAGCTTTCTTT	TRBV5-4	TRBJ1-1	-	-
CASSPGGAGTEAFF	TGTGCCAGCAGCCCCGGGGGGGCGGGCACTGAAGCTTTCTTT	TRBV11-2	TRBJ1-1	-	-
CASSPSPTGDEKLFF	TGTGCCAGCAGTCCAAGTCCCACAGGGGATGAAAAACTGTTTTTT	TRBV28	TRBJ1-4	-	TRBD1
CASSPRTSGYNEQFF	TGTGCCAGCAGCCCTAGGACTAGCGGTTACAATGAGCAGTTCTTC	TRBV7-8	TRBJ2-1	-	TRBD2
CASSLAGGEQYF	TGTGCCAGCAGCTTGGCCGGTGGGGAGCAGTACTTC	TRBV5-4	TRBJ2-7	-	-
CASSPTGSLGSPLHF	TGTGCCAGCAGTCCAACAGGGTCTCTAGGTTCACCCCTCCACTTT	TRBV28	TRBJ1-6	-	-
CASSQEGQGSSYNEQFF	TGTGCCAGCAGCCAAGAGGGGCAGGGAAGCTCCTACAATGAGCAGTTCTTC	TRBV14	TRBJ2-1	-	-
CASTLGQGGEQYF	TGTGCCAGCACCCTCGGACAGGGAGGCGAGCAGTACTTC	TRBV27	TRBJ2-7	-	TRBD1
CASSLDLTDTQYF	TGTGCCAGCAGCTTGGATTTGACAGATACGCAGTATTTT	TRBV5-4	TRBJ2-3	-	-
CASSLYIQDEAFF	TGTGCCAGCAGTTTATATATACAAGATGAAGCTTTCTTT	TRBV28	TRBJ1-1	-	-
CSVEGLSYEQYF	TGCAGCGTTGAGGGACTCTCGTACGAGCAGTACTTC	TRBV29-1	TRBJ2-7	-	-
CASSQPPGPSGRAFNEQFF	TGTGCCAGCAGCCAGCCCCCTGGTCCTAGCGGGAGGGCCTTCAATGAGCAGTTCTTC	TRBV4-2	TRBJ2-1	-	TRBD2
CASSPDSPLSNQPQHF	TGTGCCAGCAGCCCCGACAGTCCCCTTAGCAATCAGCCCCAGCATTTT	TRBV6-6	TRBJ1-5	-	-
CASSQDNVGPNEQFF	TGTGCCAGCAGCCAAGATAACGTAGGGCCCAATGAGCAGTTCTTC	TRBV4-2	TRBJ2-1	-	-
CASSLSTGELFF	TGTGCCAGCAGCTTGAGCACCGGGGAGCTGTTTTTT	TRBV5-4	TRBJ2-2	-	-
CASSVGGWTEAFF	TGTGCCAGCAGCGTGGGGGGATGGACTGAAGCTTTCTTT	TRBV13	TRBJ1-1	-	-
CASSQGLAGGYSYEQYF	TGCGCCAGCAGCCAAGGATTAGCGGGGGGTTACTCCTACGAGCAGTACTTC	TRBV4-1	TRBJ2-7	-	TRBD2
CASSVEGAGPNIQYF	TGTGCCAGCAGCGTAGAGGGGGCAGGGCCGAACATTCAGTACTTC	TRBV9	TRBJ2-4	-	TRBD1
CASSPPARNYEQYF	TGTGCCAGCAGTCCACCGGCCCGCAACTACGAGCAGTACTTC	TRBV28	TRBJ2-7	-	-
CAWEISDEQFF	TGTGCCTGGGAGATTTCGGATGAGCAGTTCTTC	TRBV30	TRBJ2-1	-	-
CASSFGTGGTDTQYF	TGTGCCAGCAGTTTCGGGACAGGTGGCACAGATACGCAGTATTTT	TRBV27	TRBJ2-3	-	TRBD1
CASSQLAGPNTGELFF	TGTGCCAGCAGCCAACTAGCGGGGCCGAACACCGGGGAGCTGTTTTTT	TRBV4-2	TRBJ2-2	-	TRBD2
CASSLEWGPSNQPQHF	TGTGCCAGCAGCTTAGAATGGGGTCCAAGCAATCAGCCCCAGCATTTT	TRBV7-8	TRBJ1-5	-	-
CASSGPLGAQYF	TGTGCCAGCAGTGGCCCCCTCGGGGCCCAGTACTTC	TRBV25-1	TRBJ2-5	-	-
CAISDGGELFF	TGTGCCATCAGTGATGGCGGGGAGCTGTTTTTT	TRBV10-3	TRBJ2-2	-	-
CASSITRSSYEQYF	TGTGCCAGTAGTATAACGAGGAGCTCCTACGAGCAGTACTTC	TRBV19	TRBJ2-7	-	-
CASSLPPGPLLYF	TGTGCCAGCAGCTTACCCCCGGGTCCGCTTCTGTACTTC	TRBV5-4	TRBJ2-5	once	-
CASSWAGQGMDEQYF	TGCGCCAGCAGCTGGGCCGGACAGGGCATGGACGAGCAGTACTTC	TRBV5-1	TRBJ2-7	-	TRBD1
CASSASRTDTQYF	TGTGCCAGTAGTGCGTCCCGCACAGATACGCAGTATTTT	TRBV19	TRBJ2-3	-	-
CASSAGGGENTDTQYF	TGTGCCAGCAGCGCCGGAGGCGGAGAAAACACAGATACGCAGTATTTT	TRBV9	TRBJ2-3	-	-
CASSYSTVSYEQYF	TGTGCCAGCAGTTACTCCACGGTCTCCTACGAGCAGTACTTC	TRBV6-5	TRBJ2-7	-	-
CASSQNLETSGYEQYF	TGCGCCAGCAGCCAAAACCTTGAGACTAGCGGCTACGAGCAGTACTTC	TRBV4-1	TRBJ2-7	-	TRBD2
CASSPSSGTSVSYNEQFF	TGTGCCAGCAGCCCCTCCTCCGGGACTAGCGTCTCCTACAATGAGCAGTTCTTC	TRBV7-7	TRBJ2-1	-	TRBD2
CASSDGAYEQYF	TGTGCCAGCAGCGACGGGGCCTACGAGCAGTACTTC	TRBV28	TRBJ2-7	-	-
CASSLAGWGGELFF	TGTGCCAGTAGTCTAGCGGGATGGGGCGGGGAGCTGTTTTTT	TRBV19	TRBJ2-2	-	TRBD2
CASSPRGTSAIYNEQFF	TGTGCCAGCAGCCCTAGGGGGACTAGCGCTATTTACAATGAGCAGTTCTTC	TRBV6-9	TRBJ2-1	-	TRBD2
CASSQRAGLGEQYF	TGTGCCAGCAGCCAACGAGCAGGCTTAGGAGAGCAGTACTTC	TRBV11-2	TRBJ2-7	-	-
CASSRTGDYYEQYF	TGTGCCAGCAGCCGGACAGGGGACTACTACGAGCAGTACTTC	TRBV28	TRBJ2-7	once	TRBD1
CASSKTWTGARTAGYTF	TGTGCCAGCAGTAAAACATGGACAGGGGCCAGGACCGCTGGCTACACCTTC	TRBV2	TRBJ1-2	once	TRBD1
CASSLVNTGELFF	TGTGCCAGCAGTTTAGTGAACACCGGGGAGCTGTTTTTT	TRBV6-5	TRBJ2-2	-	-
CASSLDTYRLGSYEQYF	TGTGCCAGCAGTTTGGACACTTATAGATTGGGTTCCTACGAGCAGTACTTC	TRBV7-9	TRBJ2-7	-	-
CASSVKAGGHEQYF	TGCGCCAGCAGCGTAAAAGCCGGGGGCCACGAGCAGTACTTC	TRBV5-1	TRBJ2-7	once	-
CASSQGRGLAEETQYF	TGTGCCAGCAGCCAAGGGAGGGGACTAGCGGAAGAGACCCAGTACTTC	TRBV14	TRBJ2-5	-	TRBD2
CASSANSGLVAEQYF	TGCGCCAGCAGCGCTAATTCAGGACTAGTTGCCGAGCAGTACTTC	TRBV5-1	TRBJ2-7	-	TRBD2
CAVRDNVNTEAFF	TGTGCCGTCCGGGATAATGTGAACACTGAAGCTTTCTTT	TRBV10-3	TRBJ1-1	-	-
CASSAYPGELFF	TGTGCCAGCAGCGCGTATCCCGGGGAGCTGTTTTTT	TRBV9	TRBJ2-2	-	-
CASSSAGDSGELFF	TGTGCCAGCAGTTCCGCAGGGGACAGCGGGGAGCTGTTTTTT	TRBV28	TRBJ2-2	-	TRBD1
CASSLSGRKANEQFF	TGTGCCAGCAGCTTATCGGGACGAAAGGCCAATGAGCAGTTCTTC	TRBV7-3	TRBJ2-1	-	-
CATSRLGGMNTEAFF	TGTGCCACCAGCAGACTGGGAGGCATGAACACTGAAGCTTTCTTT	TRBV15	TRBJ1-1	-	-
CASSNDGYNEQFF	TGTGCCAGCAGTAACGACGGATACAATGAGCAGTTCTTC	TRBV27	TRBJ2-1	-	-
CASSFTSGPSYNEQFF	TGTGCCAGCAGTTTCACTAGCGGTCCCTCCTACAATGAGCAGTTCTTC	TRBV28	TRBJ2-1	-	TRBD2